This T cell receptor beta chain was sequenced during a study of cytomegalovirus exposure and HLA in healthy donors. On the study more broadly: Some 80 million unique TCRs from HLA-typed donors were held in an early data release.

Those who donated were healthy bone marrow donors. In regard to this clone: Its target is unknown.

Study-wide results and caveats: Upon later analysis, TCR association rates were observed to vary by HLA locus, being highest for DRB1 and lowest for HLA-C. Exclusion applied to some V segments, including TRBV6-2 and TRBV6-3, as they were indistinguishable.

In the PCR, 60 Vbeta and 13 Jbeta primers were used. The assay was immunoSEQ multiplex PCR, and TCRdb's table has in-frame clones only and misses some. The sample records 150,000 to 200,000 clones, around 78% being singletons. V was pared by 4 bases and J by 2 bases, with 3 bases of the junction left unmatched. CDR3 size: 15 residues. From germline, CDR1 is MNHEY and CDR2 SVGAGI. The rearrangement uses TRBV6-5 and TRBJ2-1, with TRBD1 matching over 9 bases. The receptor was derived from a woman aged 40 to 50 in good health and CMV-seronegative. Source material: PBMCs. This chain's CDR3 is CASSFGTGTYNEQFF. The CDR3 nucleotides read TGTGCCAGCAGTTTCGGGACAGGGACCTACAATGAGCAGTTCTTC.